The 28 T cell receptor beta chains below all came from one sample that was sequenced in a study of T cell responses to AZD1222 COVID-19 vaccine. The method was immunoSEQ multiplex PCR; TCRdb's version includes in-frame clones alone and lacks a portion of them. The sample contains 25,000 to 35,000 clones, approximately 78% of which appear only once. The sample here was peripheral blood, taken on day 0 of AZD1222 vaccination. The receptor set was obtained from an adult in good health.

Only one count was recorded for this clone. The chain uses TRBV27 and TRBJ1-2; 7 positions agree with TRBD1. This CDR3 is built from 14 residues. Germline-derived CDR1 and CDR2 are MNHEY and SMNVEV (reference sequence). The V segment lost 2 bases and the J segment 4 bases; nucleotides outside the gene matches: 4. The chain's CDR3 is CASSLRQGLYGYTF. CDR3 DNA sequence: TGTGCCAGCAGTTTAAGACAGGGCCTCTATGGCTACACCTTC.

The chain joins TRBV6-5 to TRBJ1-1; weak D call: TRBD1 (5 bases). Germline V gives CDR1 MNHEY, CDR2 SVGAGI. CDR3 size: 13 residues. V was shortened by 8 bases and J by 5 bases, with 15 bases between the two germline ends. CDR3 protein: CASGEWGITEAFF. The CDR3 DNA follows: TGTGCCAGCGGGGAATGGGGGATTACTGAAGCTTTCTTT.

The chain couples TRBV5-4 to TRBJ2-6; 14 nucleotides line up with TRBD2. The V gene's germline CDR1 is SGHNT and CDR2 YYREEE (reference sequence). This CDR3 comprises 17 residues. With 4 bases clipped from V and 1 base from J, the junction kept 1 base outside the gene matches. This CDR3 reads CASSRLAGGSGANVLTF. CDR3 coding DNA: TGTGCCAGCAGCAGACTAGCGGGAGGGTCTGGGGCCAACGTCCTGACTTTC.

The V and J genes are TRBV5-1 and TRBJ2-7, with D possibly matching TRBD1 (5 bases). V was trimmed by 4 bases and J by 2 bases, leaving 10 bases between them. Per germline, CDR1 SGHRS and CDR2 YFSETQ. The CDR3 length is 13 residues. The CDR3 nucleotides are TGCGCCAGCAGCATGACAGCCACCTACGAGCAGTACTTC. Protein: CASSMTATYEQYF. Looking up the rest from reference TRBV5-1 and TRBJ2-7 gives the full variable domain: KAGVTQTPRYLIKTRGQQVTLSCSPISGHRSVSWYQQTPGQGLQFLFEYFSETQRNKGNFPGRFSGRQFSNSRSEMNVSTLELGDSALYLCASSMTATYEQYFGPGTRLTVT.

This clone was counted a few times. The V gene is TRBV3-1 (or the pseudogene TRBV3-2), the J gene TRBJ1-4; D perhaps matches TRBD1 (5 bases). The CDR3 is 16 residues long. Trimming removed 3 bases at V and 3 bases at J, with 14 bases between. CDR1 is LGHDT and CDR2 is YNNKEL in the germline V gene (reference sequence). In nucleotides, the CDR3 is TGTGCCAGCAGCCAGGGGCAAGGGGCGGCTAATGAAAAACTGTTTTTT. As protein: CASSQGQGAANEKLFF.

This chain joins TRBV2 and TRBJ1-6; 9 bases are a match to TRBD1. The CDR3 has 15 residues. CDR1 is SNHLY, CDR2 FYNNEI, per germline. V dropped 7 bases and J dropped 9; count of bases not matched to a gene: 10. CDR3 DNA sequence: TGTGCCAGCATCCCGGGGACAGGGCGGATTTCACCCCTCCACTTT. Its protein is CASIPGTGRISPLHF.

The chain carries TRBV7-9 and TRBJ1-2, with 9 positions matching TRBD1. CDR3 length: 16 residues. The V segment lost 5 bases and the J segment 3 bases; nucleotides outside the gene matches: 10. The germline V gene encodes CDR1 SEHNR and CDR2 FQNEAQ (reference sequence). CDR3 nucleotides: TGTGCCAGCAGCGAATTGACAGGGGGTGGAGACTATGGCTACACCTTC. Protein: CASSELTGGGDYGYTF. Supplemented by reference TRBV7-9 and TRBJ1-2, the full variable domain reads DTGVSQNPRHKITKRGQNVTFRCDPISEHNRLYWYRQTLGQGPEFLTYFQNEAQLEKSRLLSDRFSAERPKGSFSTLEIQRTEQGDSAMYLCASSELTGGGDYGYTFGSGTRLTVV.

This chain links TRBV5-1 with TRBJ1-2, with unresolved D. The CDR3 spans 14 residues. CDR1 and CDR2 from the germline V gene are SGHRS and YFSETQ. V was cut by 3 bases and J by 3 bases, with 12 bases left in between. Here the CDR3 DNA reads TGCGCCAGCAGCTCCTTACCTAGTCACTATGGCTACACCTTC. Protein: CASSSLPSHYGYTF.

The genes are TRBV5-1 and TRBJ2-4; no clear D gene. V was cut by 0 bases and J by 6 bases, with 13 bases left in between. This CDR3 is 15 amino acids long. Germline V gene data show CDR1 as SGHRS and CDR2 as YFSETQ. The CDR3 DNA reads TGCGCCAGCAGCTTGGGATCTGTGGTCGTAAACATTCAGTACTTC. Its translation: CASSLGSVVVNIQYF.

The genes are TRBV7-2 and TRBJ2-5; D ambiguous. Germline lookup yields CDR1 SGHTA and CDR2 FQGNSA. Between the trimmed V and J ends, which lost 0 bases and 2 bases, there was a span of 7 bases. The CDR3 has 14 residues. The DNA for the CDR3 is TGTGCCAGCAGCTTAGCTGAGCGACAAGAGACCCAGTACTTC. Encoded protein: CASSLAERQETQYF.

This clone was detected only once. Sequence at one end of the junction differs from germline and may be a read error. The CDR3 DNA is TGCGCCCGCAGCGCGACAGGGGGCGCGGGTGGGGAGACCCAGTACTTC. Residues: CARSATGGAGGETQYF. The J gene is TRBJ2-5, the V gene TRBV5-1, with 10 bases aligning to TRBD1. Germline CDR1 is SGHRS and CDR2 is YFSETQ. There are 16 residues in the CDR3.

This clone appeared a few times. The chain links TRBV4-3 to TRBJ2-3; TRBD2 aligns across 10 bases. CDR1 is LGHNA and CDR2 is YSLEER in the germline V gene. The CDR3 consists of 17 residues. V lost 1 base, J lost 2 bases, and 6 bases stayed unmatched. The CDR3: CASSQGAGTSDTDTQYF. The CDR3 DNA reads as TGCGCCAGCAGCCAAGGAGCCGGGACTAGCGACACAGATACGCAGTATTTT.

This clone was recorded only once. V and J are TRBV7-9 and TRBJ2-2; D could derive from TRBD1 or TRBD2 (6 bases each). This CDR3 region has 14 residues. Germline CDR1 SEHNR, CDR2 FQNEAQ (reference sequence). Trimming took 4 bases from V and 2 from J, leaving 8 bases between them. CDR3 nucleotides: TGTGCCAGCAGCTGGGGGGCCAACACCGGGGAGCTGTTTTTT. Amino acid sequence: CASSWGANTGELFF.

This chain connects TRBV2 to TRBJ1-1; the D is unclear. Germline V gene data show CDR1 as SNHLY and CDR2 as FYNNEI. Trimming pared 1 base from V and 0 bases from J, leaving 3 bases between. CDR3 length: 13 residues. This chain's CDR3 is CASSEDLNTEAFF. The DNA of the CDR3 is TGTGCCAGCAGTGAAGACCTGAACACTGAAGCTTTCTTT.

A single count supports this clone. CDR3 DNA: TGTGCCACCAGTGATCCCCCAGTAAGCGGCTACACCTTC. Its protein product is CATSDPPVSGYTF. The gene calls are TRBV24-1 and TRBJ1-2; D gene uncertain. From germline, CDR1 is KGHDR and CDR2 SFDVKD. Trimming took off 3 bases at V and 8 bases at J, with 12 bases between the two ends. This CDR3 comprises 13 residues.

The table lists this clone with a few counts. The gene calls are TRBV18 and TRBJ1-5; 7 nucleotides agree with TRBD1. The junction had 6 bases not matched to a gene; V was cut back by 3 bases and J by 1 base. CDR3 length: 16 residues. Per germline, CDR1 KGHSH and CDR2 LQKENI. CDR3 sequence: CASSPGRQGSNQPQHF. In nucleotides, the CDR3 is TGTGCCAGCTCACCCGGCCGACAGGGAAGCAATCAGCCCCAGCATTTT.

The genes are TRBV3-1 (or the pseudogene TRBV3-2) and TRBJ2-3; D gene uncertain. Per germline, CDR1 LGHDT and CDR2 YNNKEL (reference sequence). Trimming removed 4 bases at V and 0 bases at J, with 11 bases between. The CDR3 has 15 residues. CDR3 protein: CASSPGLTSTDTQYF. DNA for the CDR3: TGTGCCAGCAGCCCGGGCCTTACTAGCACAGATACGCAGTATTTT.

V gene TRBV19 combines with J gene TRBJ1-2; 8 bases agree with TRBD1. This CDR3 region has 15 residues. CDR1 and CDR2 (germline): LNHDA, SQIVND (reference sequence). Germline trimming cut 5 bases from V and 7 bases from J; bases unmatched to any gene: 12. DNA for the CDR3: TGTGCCAGTAGTTTCACTGACCAGGGGGCTCGTGGCTACACCTTC. This gives the protein CASSFTDQGARGYTF.

This chain uses TRBV5-1 with TRBJ2-6; TRBD1 matches 9 bases. The junction had 5 bases not matched to a gene; V was cut back by 4 bases and J by 6 bases. CDR3 length equals 15 residues. Germline V gives CDR1 SGHRS, CDR2 YFSETQ. DNA of the CDR3: TGCGCCAGCAGCAGGGACAGGGTGGAGGCCAACGTCCTGACTTTC. It translates to CASSRDRVEANVLTF.

CDR3 sequence (DNA): TGTGCCTGGAGTCGGGGGGTTACTGAAGCTTTCTTT. It encodes CAWSRGVTEAFF. This sequence joins TRBV30 and TRBJ1-1, with a tentative D call TRBD1 (5 bases). This CDR3 contains 12 residues. The germline V and J ends were trimmed by 2 bases and 5 bases, with 9 bases remaining between them. CDR1 is GTSNPN, CDR2 SVGIG, per germline (reference sequence).

The chain employs TRBV19 and TRBJ1-2; D is unresolved. Germline CDR1 LNHDA, CDR2 SQIVND (reference sequence). Trimming cost V 9 bases and J 4 bases, with 12 bases left between them. The CDR3 runs to 12 residues. The CDR3 bases are TGTGCCAGCGGTAGGGAGCTCTATGGCTACACCTTC. Amino acid sequence: CASGRELYGYTF.

The chain links TRBV18 to TRBJ2-1, with 7 bases fitting TRBD1. V shed 8 bases, J shed 3 bases, and the junction held 4 bases outside the gene matches. Germline V gene sequence: CDR1 KGHSH, CDR2 LQKENI. The CDR3 spans 13 residues. The CDR3 DNA sequence: TGTGCCAGCCACCGGGACAGCTACAATGAGCAGTTCTTC. Amino acids: CASHRDSYNEQFF.

This chain links TRBV14 with TRBJ2-3; 8 bases agree with TRBD2. CDR1 and CDR2 from the germline V gene are SGHDN and FVKESK. The CDR3 runs to 16 residues. Trimming took 3 bases from V and 4 from J; bases not matched to a gene: 9. The CDR3 region has the DNA TGTGCCAGCAGCCACAAAACCGGGACTAGGGCAGATACGCAGTATTTT. It yields the protein CASSHKTGTRADTQYF.

This chain links TRBV6-5 with TRBJ1-6; the D gene is possibly TRBD1 (5 bases). This CDR3 comprises 15 residues. Germline V lookup: CDR1 MNHEY, CDR2 SVGAGI. Deletions cut 0 bases from V and 9 bases from J, with 12 bases between. As DNA, the CDR3 is TGTGCCAGCAGTTACTCCGCGGCGAGGGGTTCACCCCTCCACTTT. This encodes CASSYSAARGSPLHF.

The chain links TRBV3-1 (or the pseudogene TRBV3-2) to TRBJ2-7; possible D gene TRBD1, 6 bases. The germline V gene has CDR1 LGHDT and CDR2 YNNKEL (reference sequence). The CDR3 spans 14 residues. The V end was cut by 3 bases, the J end by 1 base, with 10 bases between. The CDR3 DNA sequence: TGTGCCAGCAGCCAGGAACAGGGTTCCTACGAGCAGTACGTC. Amino acids: CASSQEQGSYEQYV.

The J gene is TRBJ2-2, the V gene TRBV5-1; D gene ambiguous. Trimming took 4 bases from V and 3 from J, leaving 7 bases between them. The CDR3 runs 13 residues. CDR1 is SGHRS and CDR2 is YFSETQ in the germline V gene. CDR3 protein: CASSPQYTGELFF. The CDR3 nucleotides are TGCGCCAGCAGCCCGCAGTACACCGGGGAGCTGTTTTTT.

The rearrangement joins TRBV4-2 to TRBJ2-4; possibly TRBD1 for D (6 bases). Germline lookup yields CDR1 LGHNA and CDR2 YNFKEQ. V was trimmed by 3 bases and J by 6 bases, leaving 9 bases between them. CDR3 length: 13 amino acids. The CDR3 region has the DNA TGTGCCAGCAGCCATACAGGGAGAAACATTCAGTACTTC. This codes for CASSHTGRNIQYF.

J is TRBJ2-1 and V is TRBV4-1; TRBD1 aligns across 8 bases. V dropped 2 bases and J dropped 7; count of bases not matched to a gene: 4. The CDR3 has 14 amino acids. Germline lookup yields CDR1 MGHRA and CDR2 YSYEKL. The chain's CDR3 is CASSQLGTGNEQFF. DNA of the CDR3: TGCGCCAGCAGCCAATTAGGGACAGGTAATGAGCAGTTCTTC.